The source of this TCR beta chain is a study of patients and donors after allogeneic stem cell transplantation (dated by TCRdb to 2020 to 2022). As regards this clonotype: The antigen this receptor binds is unknown. Base qualities are missing; no much larger clone stands one base away.

Receptor libraries were prepared by RT-PCR. TCRdb shows the sequencer as NextSeq 550. TCRdb trimmed the raw reads at Q25, called clones with MiXCR and kept productive beta chains. Here each entry gathers all rows of one CDR3 protein and keeps the most common genes and DNA. The sample has 800,000 to 1,000,000 distinct CDR3 sequences on record, roughly 18% of them singletons. The ten biggest clones cover 5.5% to 6.5% of the sample. According to the germline V gene, CDR1 reads SGHRS and CDR2 reads YFSETQ. V is trimmed back by 4 bases and J by 5 bases, and the junction contains 11 bases that no gene match accounts for. CDR3 length: 15 amino acids, cysteine to phenylalanine. Only CDR3 DNA is held: 45 bases, read in frame from base 1.

Sequencing input: blood, either unsorted or a sorted T cell fraction (not recorded which). The clonotype originates from a human donor who was either an allogeneic HSCT recipient or a stem cell or donor lymphocyte infusion donor (not recorded which). It is not recorded whose cells these are; they may come from a transplant donor. Here the chain combines TRBV5-1 and TRBJ1-2; the central 7 bases match TRBD1. The DNA sequence is as follows: TGCGCCAGCAGCCACGGGACAGCGCGGGCGTATGGCTACACCTTC. Translated, this gives CASSHGTARAYGYTF.